The clone carrying this T cell receptor beta chain was counted ten times or more. Its antigen is still unknown. A lack of ophthalmopathy progression within 18 months defined stable Graves' hyperthyroidism. A patient was excluded if there was uncontrolled infection, other autoimmune disease, pregnancy or lactation. Isolation of PBMCs was performed on around 9.8 ml fresh peripheral blood. This record belongs to a study of T cells in Graves' hyperthyroidism and ophthalmopathy. The germline V gene has CDR1 MNHNS and CDR2 SASEGT. V lost 5 bases to trimming and J lost 4 bases; unmatched junction nucleotides: 9. This CDR3 contains 18 residues. Notes on the study in general: Ophthalmopathy prediction by the model preceded onset by a median about 6 months.

Researchers amplified the TCR beta CDR3 regions from RNA transcripts. A first-round RT-PCR of the TCR CDR3 used the HTBI primer set. MiXCR, run by TCRdb on the multiplex PCR reads, gives a single entry per CDR3 protein. Of about 690,000 distinct CDR3 sequences detected, approximately 15% appear once; the ten largest clones hold 15%. This sequence originates from a man over 45 with Graves' hyperthyroidism. What was sequenced was blood. This chain uses TRBV6-1 with TRBJ2-2; 14 bases line up with TRBD2. CDR3 DNA: TGTGCCAGCAGTCCCGGGACTAGCGGGAGATTGATCACCGGGGAGCTGTTTTTT. It yields the protein CASSPGTSGRLITGELFF.